Shown below are 24 T cell receptor beta chains from a single sample sequenced in a study of cytomegalovirus exposure and HLA in healthy donors. Primers included in the PCR were 60 Vbeta and 13 Jbeta primers. Sequencing used immunoSEQ multiplex PCR; TCRdb keeps in-frame clones, though not all of them. The repertoire has about 140,000 clones, around a tenth of them found once; the top ten carry approximately 2%. Material for sequencing was PBMCs. These receptors originate from a male donor in good health and CMV-seronegative.

This clone was seen only a few times. This chain joins TRBV7-6 and TRBJ2-3; 11 nucleotides align to TRBD2. The germline V gene has CDR1 SGHVS and CDR2 FNYEAQ. Germline trimming cut 10 bases from V and 3 bases from J; bases unmatched to any gene: 9. This CDR3 has 15 residues. CDR3 DNA: TGTGCCACGTGCTTTAGCGGGAGGGATACAGATACGCAGTATTTT. Encoded protein: CATCFSGRDTDTQYF.

This chain links TRBV20-1 with TRBJ1-2; no clear D gene. Germline CDR1 is DFQATT and CDR2 is SNEGSKA (reference sequence). CDR3 length: 11 amino acids. CDR3 sequence (DNA): TGCAGAGGTCCAGAGGAGTATGGCTACACCTTC. It translates to CRGPEEYGYTF.

The V gene is TRBV11-3, the J gene TRBJ2-7, with D perhaps TRBD1 (7 bases). With 8 bases removed from V and 9 bases from J, the gap between germline ends came to 17 bases. CDR3 size: 12 residues. The germline V gene has CDR1 SGHNT and CDR2 YENEEA. The CDR3 region is CASGLTGEVQYF. In DNA, the CDR3 is TGTGCCAGCGGTCTTACAGGGGAGGTGCAGTACTTC.

This clone was detected a few times. One end of the junction fails to match germline, which may point to a read error. The rearrangement uses TRBV7-9 and TRBJ2-3; a possible D gene is TRBD1 (6 bases). The germline V gene encodes CDR1 SEHNR and CDR2 FQNEAQ (reference sequence). This CDR3 region has 15 residues. For the CDR3, the DNA is TGTGCCAGTAGCTCCAAACAGGGTAGAGCAGATACGCAGTATTTT. Protein product: CASSSKQGRADTQYF.

V and J are TRBV4-3 and TRBJ2-7; 8 positions match TRBD1. This CDR3 contains 17 residues. Germline V lookup: CDR1 LGHNA, CDR2 YSLEER. V lost 1 base and J lost 5; bases outside the gene matches: 13. The CDR3 region has the DNA TGCGCCAGCAGCCAAGTAGGACAGGGTGCCTTTTTGGACGAGCAGTACTTC. It translates to CASSQVGQGAFLDEQYF.

This chain links TRBV5-4 with TRBJ2-1; possible D gene TRBD1, 5 bases. The V gene lost 1 base and the J gene lost 9 bases, with 11 bases spanning the gap. CDR1 and CDR2 from the germline V gene are SGHNT and YYREEE (reference sequence). There are 13 residues in the CDR3. CDR3 residues: CASSLLRGSEQFF. The CDR3 DNA is TGTGCCAGCAGCTTGTTAAGGGGAAGTGAGCAGTTCTTC.

The CDR3 region is CASSLQGWTGELFF. CDR3 DNA sequence: TGTGCCAGCAGTTTACAGGGATGGACCGGGGAGCTGTTTTTT. V gene TRBV28 combines with J gene TRBJ2-2; tentative D call: TRBD1 (5 bases). The germline gives CDR1 MDHEN, CDR2 SYDVKM. The CDR3 extends over 14 amino acids. Trimming removed 2 bases at V and 5 bases at J, with 9 bases between.

This chain uses TRBV28 with TRBJ1-2; TRBD1 agrees at 7 bases. The CDR3 sequence is 14 residues long. The germline gives CDR1 MDHEN, CDR2 SYDVKM. V was clipped by 2 bases and J by 8 bases; unmatched bases: 8. CDR3 amino acids: CASSLERGRHGYTF. The CDR3 DNA reads as TGTGCCAGCAGTTTAGAGAGGGGGCGGCACGGCTACACCTTC.

The table lists this clone with a few counts. This chain joins TRBV6-5 and TRBJ2-3; the match to TRBD2 covers 7 bases. Germline CDR1 is MNHEY and CDR2 is SVGAGI. The CDR3 has 15 residues. Trimming cost V 4 bases and J 4 bases; bases outside gene matches: 8. The CDR3 spells CASSSGGSRPDTQYF. The CDR3, as DNA: TGTGCCAGCAGTTCAGGCGGGAGCCGACCAGATACGCAGTATTTT.

V is TRBV30 and J is TRBJ1-5; 7 nucleotides align to TRBD1. CDR3 length: 16 amino acids. Germline V gene data show CDR1 as GTSNPN and CDR2 as SVGIG (reference sequence). Trimming took 2 bases from V and 4 from J; bases not matched to a gene: 11. CDR3 sequence reads: CAWSSNPTGWNQPQHF. In DNA form, the CDR3 reads TGTGCCTGGAGTTCGAATCCGACAGGGTGGAATCAGCCCCAGCATTTT.

The chain carries TRBV7-3 and TRBJ2-3, with 8 positions matching TRBD2. The CDR3 consists of 16 residues. Trimming removed 5 bases from V and 6 bases from J; junction bases left unmatched: 13. Germline V lookup: CDR1 SGHTA, CDR2 FQGTGA. CDR3 nucleotides: TGTGCCAGCAGCCCACGGGGGGGTACGGGATGGGATACGCAGTATTTT. This translates into CASSPRGGTGWDTQYF.

This rearrangement joins TRBV7-2 to TRBJ2-3; maybe TRBD1 (6 bases). Trimming stripped 2 bases from V and 7 bases from J, with 13 bases between. The germline V gene encodes CDR1 SGHTA and CDR2 FQGNSA. There are 14 residues in the CDR3. CDR3 nucleotides: TGTGCCAGCAGCTTATTGAGGGACACCCATACGCAGTATTTT. Protein sequence: CASSLLRDTHTQYF.

Details on this clone: The same CDR3 arises from other DNA sequences in this sample as well. The chain employs TRBV19 and TRBJ2-7; weak D call: TRBD1 (5 bases). Germline values: CDR1 LNHDA, CDR2 SQIVND (reference sequence). V was shortened by 1 base and J by 2 bases, with 9 bases between the two germline ends. This CDR3 region has 14 residues. CDR3 coding DNA: TGTGCCAGTAGTATAGGTATAGGGGCCTACGAGCAGTACTTC. Its protein is CASSIGIGAYEQYF.

The genes are TRBV6-6 and TRBJ1-4, with D tentatively TRBD1 (5 bases). CDR1 is MNHNY and CDR2 is SVGAGI in the germline V gene (reference sequence). The germline V and J ends were trimmed by 6 bases and 5 bases, with 13 bases remaining between them. The CDR3 consists of 14 residues. The CDR3 sequence: CASRPAGENEKLFF. CDR3 DNA: TGTGCCAGCAGACCGGCGGGGGAGAATGAAAAACTGTTTTTT.

This clone has only a few counts. This chain joins TRBV19 and TRBJ2-3, with a weak D call TRBD1 (5 bases). The germline V and J ends were trimmed by 5 bases and 4 bases, with 13 bases remaining between them. Germline V gene lookup returns CDR1 LNHDA and CDR2 SQIVND (reference sequence). This CDR3 contains 14 residues. Written as DNA, the CDR3 is TGTGCCAGTAGTTCGAACCAGGGCGCAGATACGCAGTATTTT. It encodes CASSSNQGADTQYF.

The chain carries TRBV7-6 and TRBJ1-3; D unclear. Germline lookup yields CDR1 SGHVS and CDR2 FNYEAQ. CDR3 length equals 15 residues. Trimming took off 5 bases at V and 0 bases at J, with 11 bases between the two ends. DNA for the CDR3: TGTGCCAGCAGCCCCCAGGCCGGCTCTGGAAACACCATATATTTT. The encoded protein is CASSPQAGSGNTIYF.

This clone was seen a handful of times. This sequence joins TRBV6-1 and TRBJ2-7, with 10 bases matching TRBD1. CDR1 is MNHNS and CDR2 is SASEGT in the germline V gene. J was trimmed by 3 bases and V by 3 bases; bases with no gene match: 2. This CDR3 region has 14 residues. The CDR3 sequence: CASSETGGFYEQYF. Here the CDR3 DNA reads TGTGCCAGCAGTGAGACAGGGGGCTTCTACGAGCAGTACTTC.

This clone turned up a few times. The chain uses TRBV10-3 and TRBJ1-2, with TRBD1 matching 8 bases. The germline V gene has CDR1 ENHRY and CDR2 SYGVKD. This CDR3 contains 14 residues. J was trimmed by 4 bases and V by 6 bases; bases with no gene match: 7. The CDR3 spells CAISLGQATYGYTF. The CDR3 DNA reads TGTGCCATCAGCCTGGGACAGGCGACCTATGGCTACACCTTC.

The V and J genes are TRBV4-2 and TRBJ2-7, with 11 bases identical to TRBD2. Unmatched junction bases numbered 5, after V lost 0 bases and J lost 1 base. CDR3 length: 17 residues. Looked up from germline, CDR1 is LGHNA and CDR2 is YNFKEQ. CDR3 bases: TGTGCCAGCAGCCAAGAAGGACTAGCGGGTCCATCCTACGAGCAGTACTTC. Translated, it gives CASSQEGLAGPSYEQYF.

The chain couples TRBV5-1 to TRBJ1-4, with D tentatively TRBD1 (6 bases). This CDR3 spans 15 amino acids. Germline assignment: CDR1 SGHRS and CDR2 YFSETQ. V was pared by 4 bases and J by 5 bases, with 15 bases between. The CDR3 region is CASSDSGTSNEKLFF. In DNA form, the CDR3 reads TGCGCCAGCAGCGACTCCGGGACATCGAATGAAAAACTGTTTTTT.

The table lists this clone with a few counts. The chain carries TRBV29-1 and TRBJ2-2, with D perhaps matching TRBD2 (6 bases). This CDR3 comprises 14 residues. From germline, CDR1 is SQVTM and CDR2 ANQGSEA. Trimming took 5 bases from V and 0 from J, leaving 10 bases between them. In DNA form, the CDR3 reads TGCAGCGTTCTCGGGGGTACGAACACCGGGGAGCTGTTTTTT. Translated: CSVLGGTNTGELFF.

The V call is TRBV4-1, the J call TRBJ1-1, with TRBD1 identical over 9 bases. The CDR3 has 18 residues. Germline assignment: CDR1 MGHRA and CDR2 YSYEKL. V lost 1 base to trimming and J lost 0 bases; unmatched junction nucleotides: 9. The CDR3 reads CASSQAPGQGLMNTEAFF. CDR3 nucleotide sequence: TGCGCCAGCAGCCAAGCGCCGGGACAGGGCTTAATGAACACTGAAGCTTTCTTT.

The V and J genes are TRBV30 and TRBJ2-7; 8 bases are a match to TRBD2. After removal of 2 bases from V and 7 bases from J, the junction contained 4 bases not matched to a gene. The CDR3 covers 12 residues. The germline CDR1 and CDR2 sequences are GTSNPN and SVGIG (reference sequence). The CDR3 sequence: CAWSREGHEQYF. The CDR3 DNA sequence: TGTGCCTGGAGTCGGGAGGGCCATGAGCAGTACTTC.

A few counts support this clone. The V call is TRBV18, the J call TRBJ2-7, with 8 bases identical to TRBD1. Losses at the gene ends were 6 bases for V and 6 bases for J; bases not matched to a gene: 7. Germline loops: CDR1 KGHSH, CDR2 LQKENI. The CDR3 sequence is 13 residues long. CDR3 region: CASSYDRGGEQYF. CDR3 in DNA: TGTGCCAGCTCTTACGACAGGGGCGGCGAGCAGTACTTC. Combining the CDR3 with reference TRBV18 and TRBJ2-7 gives the whole variable domain NAGVMQNPRHLVRRRGQEARLRCSPMKGHSHVYWYRQLPEEGLKFMVYLQKENIIDESGMPKERFSAEFPKEGPSILRIQQVVRGDSAAYFCASSYDRGGEQYFGPGTRLTVT.